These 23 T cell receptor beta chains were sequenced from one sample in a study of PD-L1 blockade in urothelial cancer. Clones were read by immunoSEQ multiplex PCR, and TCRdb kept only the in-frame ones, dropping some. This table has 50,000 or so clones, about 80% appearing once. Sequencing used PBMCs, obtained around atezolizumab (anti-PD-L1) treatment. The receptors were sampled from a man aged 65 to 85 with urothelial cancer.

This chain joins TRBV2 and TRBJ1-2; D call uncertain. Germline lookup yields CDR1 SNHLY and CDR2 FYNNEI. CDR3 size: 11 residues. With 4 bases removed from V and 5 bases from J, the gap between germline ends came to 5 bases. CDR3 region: CASSVLYGYTF. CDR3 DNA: TGTGCCAGCAGTGTCCTTTATGGCTACACCTTC.

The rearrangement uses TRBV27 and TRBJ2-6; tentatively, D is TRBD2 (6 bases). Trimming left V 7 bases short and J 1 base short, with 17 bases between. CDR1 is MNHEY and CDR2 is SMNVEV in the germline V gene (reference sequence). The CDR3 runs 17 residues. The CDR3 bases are TGTGCCAGCACGCCGACCGATCGGGGGTCTGGGGCCAACGTCCTGACTTTC. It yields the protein CASTPTDRGSGANVLTF.

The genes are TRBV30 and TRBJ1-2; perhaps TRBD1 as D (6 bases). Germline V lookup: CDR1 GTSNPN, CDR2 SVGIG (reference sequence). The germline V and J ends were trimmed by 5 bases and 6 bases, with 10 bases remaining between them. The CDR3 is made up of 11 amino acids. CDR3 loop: CAWSEGDGYTF. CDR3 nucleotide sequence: TGTGCCTGGTCCGAGGGGGATGGCTACACCTTC.

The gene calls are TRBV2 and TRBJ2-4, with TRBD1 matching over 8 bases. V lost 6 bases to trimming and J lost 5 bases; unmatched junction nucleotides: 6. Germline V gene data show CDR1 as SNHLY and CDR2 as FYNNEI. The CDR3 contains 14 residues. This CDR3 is CASSETGVQNIQYF. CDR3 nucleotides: TGTGCCAGCAGCGAGACAGGGGTCCAAAACATTCAGTACTTC.

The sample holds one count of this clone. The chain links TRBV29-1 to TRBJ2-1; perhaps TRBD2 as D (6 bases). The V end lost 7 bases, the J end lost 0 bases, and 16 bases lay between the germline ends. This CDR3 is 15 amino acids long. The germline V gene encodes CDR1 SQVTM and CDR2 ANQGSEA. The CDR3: CSAVGDFSSYNEQFF. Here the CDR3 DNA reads TGCAGCGCCGTAGGGGACTTCAGCTCCTACAATGAGCAGTTCTTC.

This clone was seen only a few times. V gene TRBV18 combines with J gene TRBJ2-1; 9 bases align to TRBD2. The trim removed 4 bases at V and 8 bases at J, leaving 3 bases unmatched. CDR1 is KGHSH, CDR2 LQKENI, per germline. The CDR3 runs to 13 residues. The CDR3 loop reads CASSRTSGHEQFF. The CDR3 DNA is TGTGCCAGCTCACGAACTAGCGGGCATGAGCAGTTCTTC.

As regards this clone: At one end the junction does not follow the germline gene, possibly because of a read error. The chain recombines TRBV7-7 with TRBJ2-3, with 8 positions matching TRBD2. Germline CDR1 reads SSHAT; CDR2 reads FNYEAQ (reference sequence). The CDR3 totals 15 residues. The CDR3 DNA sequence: TGTGCTAGCAGCTTAGGCCTAGCGGGCTCCGATACGCAGTATTTT. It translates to CASSLGLAGSDTQYF.

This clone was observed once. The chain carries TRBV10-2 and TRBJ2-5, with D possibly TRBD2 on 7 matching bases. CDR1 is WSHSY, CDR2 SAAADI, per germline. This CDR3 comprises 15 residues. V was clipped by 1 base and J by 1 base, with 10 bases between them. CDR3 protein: CASSEWEGGQETQYF. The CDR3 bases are TGCGCCAGCAGTGAGTGGGAGGGGGGCCAAGAGACCCAGTACTTC.

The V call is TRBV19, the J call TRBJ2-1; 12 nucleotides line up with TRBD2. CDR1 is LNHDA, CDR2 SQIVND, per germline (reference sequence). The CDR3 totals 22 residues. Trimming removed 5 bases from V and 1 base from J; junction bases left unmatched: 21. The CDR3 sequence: CASSPRTSGTSFRLGSYNEQFF. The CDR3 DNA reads TGTGCCAGTAGTCCCCGGACTAGCGGGACATCTTTCAGGCTCGGTTCCTACAATGAGCAGTTCTTC.

For the CDR3, the DNA is TGTGCCAGCAGCCGGGACAGAAATAATGAAAAACTGTTTTTT. This gives the protein CASSRDRNNEKLFF. The chain employs TRBV5-5 and TRBJ1-4; 7 nucleotides match TRBD1. V gave up 4 bases and J gave up 4 bases; unmatched junction bases: 4. Germline V CDR1 and CDR2: SGHKS, YYEKEE (reference sequence). The CDR3 runs 14 residues. The whole variable domain, filled in from reference TRBV5-5 and TRBJ1-4, reads DAGVTQSPTHLIKTRGQQVTLRCSPISGHKSVSWYQQVLGQGPQFIFQYYEKEERGRGNFPDRFSARQFPNYSSELNVNALLLGDSALYLCASSRDRNNEKLFFGSGTQLSVL.

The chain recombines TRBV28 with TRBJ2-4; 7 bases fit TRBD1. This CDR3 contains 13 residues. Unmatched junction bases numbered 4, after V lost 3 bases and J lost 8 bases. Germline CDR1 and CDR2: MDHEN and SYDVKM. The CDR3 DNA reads TGTGCCAGCAGTTTGACAGGGCTGGACATTCAGTACTTC. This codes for CASSLTGLDIQYF.

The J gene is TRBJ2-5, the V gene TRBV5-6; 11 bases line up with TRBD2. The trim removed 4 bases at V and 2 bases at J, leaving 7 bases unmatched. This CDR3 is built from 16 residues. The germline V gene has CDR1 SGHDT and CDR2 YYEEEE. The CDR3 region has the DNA TGTGCCAGCAGCACGACTAGCGGGGTAGATCAAGAGACCCAGTACTTC. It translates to CASSTTSGVDQETQYF. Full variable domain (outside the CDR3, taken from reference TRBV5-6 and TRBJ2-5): DAGVTQSPTHLIKTRGQQVTLRCSPKSGHDTVSWYQQALGQGPQFIFQYYEEEERQRGNFPDRFSGHQFPNYSSELNVNALLLGDSALYLCASSTTSGVDQETQYFGPGTRLLVL.

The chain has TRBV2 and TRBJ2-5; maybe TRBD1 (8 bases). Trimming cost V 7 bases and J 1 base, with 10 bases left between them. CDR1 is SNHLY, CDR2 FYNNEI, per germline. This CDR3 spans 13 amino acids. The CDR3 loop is CASNRGGQETQYF. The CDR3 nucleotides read TGTGCCAGCAACAGGGGGGGCCAAGAGACCCAGTACTTC.

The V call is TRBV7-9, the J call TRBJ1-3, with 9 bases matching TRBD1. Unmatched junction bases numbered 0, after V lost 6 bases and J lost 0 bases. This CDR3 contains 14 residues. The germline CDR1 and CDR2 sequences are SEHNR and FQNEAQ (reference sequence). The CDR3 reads CASRQGASGNTIYF. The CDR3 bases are TGTGCCAGCAGACAGGGGGCCTCTGGAAACACCATATATTTT.

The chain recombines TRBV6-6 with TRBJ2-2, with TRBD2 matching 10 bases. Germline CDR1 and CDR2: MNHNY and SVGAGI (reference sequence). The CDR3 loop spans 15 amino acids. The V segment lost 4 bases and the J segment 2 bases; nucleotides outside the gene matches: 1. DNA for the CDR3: TGTGCCAGCAGTTGGACTAGCGGTAACACCGGGGAGCTGTTTTTT. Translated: CASSWTSGNTGELFF.

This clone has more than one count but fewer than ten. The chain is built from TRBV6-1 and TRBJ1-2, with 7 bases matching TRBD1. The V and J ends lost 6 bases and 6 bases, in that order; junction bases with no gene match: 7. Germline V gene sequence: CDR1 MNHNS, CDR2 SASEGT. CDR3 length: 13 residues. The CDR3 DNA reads TGTGCCAGCAGGGAGACAGGGAGCAATGGCTACACCTTC. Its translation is CASRETGSNGYTF.

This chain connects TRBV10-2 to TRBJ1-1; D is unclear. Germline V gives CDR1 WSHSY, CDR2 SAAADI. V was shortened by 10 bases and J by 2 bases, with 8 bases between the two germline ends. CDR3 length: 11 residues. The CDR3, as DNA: TGCGCCACCGCTATTAACACTGAAGCTTTCTTT. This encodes CATAINTEAFF.

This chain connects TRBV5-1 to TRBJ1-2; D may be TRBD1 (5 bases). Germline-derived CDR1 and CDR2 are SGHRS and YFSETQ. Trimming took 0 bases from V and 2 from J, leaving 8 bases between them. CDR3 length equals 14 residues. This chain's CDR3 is CASSLERGNYGYTF. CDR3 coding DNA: TGCGCCAGCAGCTTGGAACGGGGGAACTATGGCTACACCTTC.

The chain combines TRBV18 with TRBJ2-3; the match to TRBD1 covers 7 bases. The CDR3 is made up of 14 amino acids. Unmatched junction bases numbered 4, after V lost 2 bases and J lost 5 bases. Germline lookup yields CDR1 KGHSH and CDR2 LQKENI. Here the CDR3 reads CASSPRTGEDTQYF. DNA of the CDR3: TGTGCCAGCTCACCAAGAACAGGGGAAGATACGCAGTATTTT.

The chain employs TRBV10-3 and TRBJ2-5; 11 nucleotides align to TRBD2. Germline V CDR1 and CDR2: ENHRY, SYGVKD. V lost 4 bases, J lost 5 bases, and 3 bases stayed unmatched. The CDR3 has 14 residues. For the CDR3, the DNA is TGTGCCATCAGTGGTCTAGCGGGAGGTGAGACCCAGTACTTC. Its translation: CAISGLAGGETQYF.

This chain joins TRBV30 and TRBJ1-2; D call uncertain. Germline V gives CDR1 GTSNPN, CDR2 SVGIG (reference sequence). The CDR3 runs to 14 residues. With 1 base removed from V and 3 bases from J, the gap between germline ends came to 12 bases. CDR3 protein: CAWSASLQDYGYTF. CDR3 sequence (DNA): TGTGCCTGGAGTGCAAGTTTGCAGGACTATGGCTACACCTTC.

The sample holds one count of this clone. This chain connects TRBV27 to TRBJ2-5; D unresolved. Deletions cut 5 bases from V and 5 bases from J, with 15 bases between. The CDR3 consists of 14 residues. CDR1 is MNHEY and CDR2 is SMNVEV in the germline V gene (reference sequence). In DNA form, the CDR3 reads TGTGCCAGCAGTGCCATAGGTCGAGGTGAGACCCAGTACTTC. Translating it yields CASSAIGRGETQYF.

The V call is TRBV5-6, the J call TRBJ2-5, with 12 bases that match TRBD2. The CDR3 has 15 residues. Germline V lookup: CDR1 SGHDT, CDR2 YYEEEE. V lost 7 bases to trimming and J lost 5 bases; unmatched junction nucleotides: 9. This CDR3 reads CASWTSGDAQETQYF. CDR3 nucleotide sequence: TGTGCCAGCTGGACTAGCGGGGACGCCCAGGAGACCCAGTACTTC.